This TCR beta chain was recovered during a study of blood T cell repertoires in COVID-19. The CDR3 extends over 13 amino acids. Germline V lookup: CDR1 MDHEN, CDR2 SYDVKM. The V and J ends lost 10 bases and 0 bases respectively, with 12 bases between them. Per the study methods: Amplified reference gene primers provided the basis for estimating nucleated cell counts. Libraries were prepared by immunoSEQ multiplex PCR; TCRdb keeps only in-frame clonotypes and omits some of them. The D gene and trimming were derived from the DNA, and the V and J assignments and clone size from that table. The sample carries approximately 290,000 clones, roughly 88% recorded once. Enrolment of Seattle patients took place during active infection, and they were followed longitudinally.

The sequence was obtained from a human donor with COVID-19, enrolled during active disease. The donor label of this sample is uncertain. This sequence joins TRBV28 and TRBJ1-2; D is uncertain. The sequencing input was peripheral blood. The CDR3 nucleotides read TGTGCCACCGCACAGTCTACTAACTATGGCTACACCTTC. This translates into CATAQSTNYGYTF.